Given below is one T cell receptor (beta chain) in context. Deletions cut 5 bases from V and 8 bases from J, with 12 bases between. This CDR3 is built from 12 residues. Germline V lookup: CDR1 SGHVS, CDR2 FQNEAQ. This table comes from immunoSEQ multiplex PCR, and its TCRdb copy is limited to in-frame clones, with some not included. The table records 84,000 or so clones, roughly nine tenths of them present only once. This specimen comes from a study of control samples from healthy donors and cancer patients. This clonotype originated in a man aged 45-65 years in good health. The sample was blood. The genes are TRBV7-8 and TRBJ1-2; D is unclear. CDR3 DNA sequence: TGTGCCAGCAGCCAACCGATGGGGGGCTACACCTTC. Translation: CASSQPMGGYTF.